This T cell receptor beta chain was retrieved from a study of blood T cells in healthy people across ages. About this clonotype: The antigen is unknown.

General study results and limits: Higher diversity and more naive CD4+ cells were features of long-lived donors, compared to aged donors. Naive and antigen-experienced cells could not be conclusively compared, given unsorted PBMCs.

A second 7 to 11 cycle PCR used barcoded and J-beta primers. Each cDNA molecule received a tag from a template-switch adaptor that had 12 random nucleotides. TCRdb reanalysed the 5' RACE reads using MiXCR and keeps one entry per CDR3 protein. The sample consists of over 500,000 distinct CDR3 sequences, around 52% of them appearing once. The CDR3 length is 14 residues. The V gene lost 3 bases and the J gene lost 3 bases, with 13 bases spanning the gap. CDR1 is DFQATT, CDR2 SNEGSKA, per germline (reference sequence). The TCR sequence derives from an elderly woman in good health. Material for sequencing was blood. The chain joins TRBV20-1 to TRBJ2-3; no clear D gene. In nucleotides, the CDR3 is TGCAGTGCTAGTGCTCTGCTAGGGACAGATACGCAGTATTTT. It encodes CSASALLGTDTQYF.